This entry lists 20 T cell receptor beta chains sequenced from one sample in a study of shared clonotypes between healthy human individuals. Measured with immunoSEQ multiplex PCR; TCRdb has only the in-frame clones, and not every one. This sample carries roughly 760,000 clones, around 67% of them seen once, and the ten largest clones take under 2%. The sample comprised memory CD4+ T cells sorted from blood. Indicated subset: CD45RA-negative fraction. The receptors originated from a woman aged 30 to 39 in good health.

J is TRBJ2-5 and V is TRBV5-4; tentatively, D is TRBD2 (5 bases). CDR1 and CDR2 from the germline V gene are SGHNT and YYREEE (reference sequence). This CDR3 contains 13 residues. V was pared by 3 bases and J by 1 base, with 7 bases between. CDR3 bases: TGTGCCAGCAGCTCGGAGGCCCAAGAGACCCAGTACTTC. Translation: CASSSEAQETQYF.

Worth noting for this clone: Distinct nucleotide sequences in the sample also encode this CDR3. The chain recombines TRBV6-1 with TRBJ2-7; 9 bases align to TRBD1. CDR3 length: 14 amino acids. The germline gives CDR1 MNHNS, CDR2 SASEGT. V lost 4 bases and J lost 3; bases outside the gene matches: 4. CDR3 amino acids: CASSVGTGNYEQYF. In DNA form, the CDR3 reads TGTGCCAGCAGTGTCGGGACAGGGAACTACGAGCAGTACTTC.

Only one count was recorded for this clone. A much more abundant neighbour one base away suggests this may be a read error. The rearrangement uses TRBV5-1 and TRBJ2-7, with TRBD1 as a possible D gene (5 bases). Germline V gene sequence: CDR1 SGHRS, CDR2 YFSETQ. The CDR3 has 14 amino acids. This chain's CDR3 is CASSLEPGSYEQCF. The CDR3 DNA sequence: TGCGCCAGCAGCTTGGAGCCAGGGTCCTACGAGCAGTGCTTC.

CDR3 nucleotide sequence: TGCAGCGCCGTAGGGGGGAGACAAGGCGAGCAGTACTTC. Protein: CSAVGGRQGEQYF. V gene TRBV29-1 combines with J gene TRBJ2-7; TRBD1 or TRBD2 may be the D gene (6 bases each). This CDR3 contains 13 residues. V lost 7 bases and J lost 6, with 19 bases in between. Germline V lookup: CDR1 SQVTM, CDR2 ANQGSEA.

This chain joins TRBV6-1 and TRBJ1-4; 7 bases agree with TRBD1. This CDR3 has 15 amino acids. J gave up 6 bases and V 2 bases, and 6 bases lay outside the gene matches. Looked up from germline, CDR1 is MNHNS and CDR2 is SASEGT. This chain's CDR3 is CASSEQGGIYEKLFF. The CDR3 DNA reads as TGTGCCAGCAGTGAACAGGGGGGAATTTATGAAAAACTGTTTTTT.

The rearrangement uses TRBV14 and TRBJ1-1; D not certain. The CDR3 has 15 amino acids. CDR1 SGHDN and CDR2 FVKESK come from the germline V gene. V was cut by 1 base and J by 4 bases, with 13 bases left in between. The CDR3 is CASSQAVVLGTEAFF. The CDR3 DNA sequence: TGTGCCAGCAGCCAAGCAGTGGTTTTGGGCACTGAAGCTTTCTTT. The whole variable domain, remainder taken from reference TRBV14 and TRBJ1-1, is EAGVTQFPSHSVIEKGQTVTLRCDPISGHDNLYWYRRVMGKEIKFLLHFVKESKQDESGMPNNRFLAERTGGTYSTLKVQPAELEDSGVYFCASSQAVVLGTEAFFGQGTRLTVV.

The chain links TRBV18 to TRBJ2-7; D gene unclear. The CDR3 runs 14 residues. Germline V gives CDR1 KGHSH, CDR2 LQKENI. V lost 0 bases and J 2 bases, leaving 8 bases between the germline ends. CDR3 amino acids: CASSPPRPPYEQYF. The CDR3 DNA is TGTGCCAGCTCACCACCGAGACCTCCCTACGAGCAGTACTTC.

The chain combines TRBV28 with TRBJ1-6; the D gene is possibly TRBD1 (5 bases). The germline V and J ends were trimmed by 3 bases and 6 bases, with 9 bases remaining between them. The CDR3 is 14 residues long. In germline, CDR1 is MDHEN, CDR2 SYDVKM. As DNA, the CDR3 is TGTGCCAGCAGTTTGGGGGGTAGTAATTCACCCCTCCACTTT. It codes for CASSLGGSNSPLHF.

This clone has only a few counts. This rearrangement joins TRBV5-6 to TRBJ2-7, with D possibly matching TRBD1 (7 bases). The CDR3 is 14 amino acids. The V gene's germline CDR1 is SGHDT and CDR2 YYEEEE. V shed 4 bases and J shed 6 bases, with 17 bases lying between them. CDR3 DNA sequence: TGTGCCAGCAGCAGCTACGGAGGGACAGTCGAGCAGTACTTC. Its translation: CASSSYGGTVEQYF.

The chain links TRBV5-8 to TRBJ2-5; 7 bases are shared with TRBD2. CDR1 is SGHTS, CDR2 YDEGEE, per germline. The CDR3 has 16 amino acids. With 6 bases clipped from V and 5 bases from J, the junction kept 16 bases outside the gene matches. As DNA, the CDR3 is TGTGCCAGCACCCTGTTTGGGGGAGGGCCGAGGGAGACCCAGTACTTC. This encodes CASTLFGGGPRETQYF.

The V and J genes are TRBV29-1 and TRBJ2-3; possible D gene TRBD2, 6 bases. The germline gives CDR1 SQVTM, CDR2 ANQGSEA. The germline V and J ends were trimmed by 2 bases and 6 bases, with 18 bases remaining between them. This CDR3 is 15 amino acids long. The chain's CDR3 is CSVETTPGVVDTQYF. In DNA form, the CDR3 reads TGCAGCGTTGAAACGACTCCGGGAGTGGTGGATACGCAGTATTTT.

This chain uses TRBV2 with TRBJ1-1, with D possibly TRBD1 on 6 matching bases. This CDR3 comprises 19 residues. CDR1 is SNHLY and CDR2 is FYNNEI in the germline V gene. V lost 5 bases and J 5 bases, leaving 30 bases between the germline ends. As DNA, the CDR3 is TGTGCCAGCAGTTCCTCAGAACAGGACAGCCACGGCCGGCGGACTGAAGCTTTCTTT. Translation gives CASSSSEQDSHGRRTEAFF.

This chain connects TRBV7-8 to TRBJ2-3, with 9 bases that match TRBD2. The CDR3 has 16 residues. Per the germline V gene, CDR1 is SGHVS and CDR2 is FQNEAQ. V lost 4 bases, J lost 2 bases, and 7 bases stayed unmatched. The CDR3 reads CASSYRRLAATDTQYF. The CDR3 DNA follows: TGTGCCAGCAGCTACCGCCGACTAGCGGCCACAGATACGCAGTATTTT.

This chain connects TRBV6-5 to TRBJ2-1, with a tentative D call TRBD1 (5 bases). The CDR3 spans 14 residues. V lost 6 bases to trimming and J lost 2 bases, with 11 bases between them. Germline V CDR1 and CDR2: MNHEY, SVGAGI. The DNA for the CDR3 is TGTGCCAGCAGCCAGGGAAGGGCCTACAATGAGCAGTTCTTC. Amino acids: CASSQGRAYNEQFF.

This chain connects TRBV5-1 to TRBJ1-1; D unresolved. V gave up 0 bases and J gave up 4 bases, with 13 bases separating them. CDR1 is SGHRS and CDR2 is YFSETQ in the germline V gene. The CDR3 is made up of 15 amino acids. CDR3 bases: TGCGCCAGCAGCTTGGATTTTATGGCGGTCACTGAAGCTTTCTTT. This sequence encodes CASSLDFMAVTEAFF. The full variable domain, with the rest looked up from reference TRBV5-1 and TRBJ1-1, is KAGVTQTPRYLIKTRGQQVTLSCSPISGHRSVSWYQQTPGQGLQFLFEYFSETQRNKGNFPGRFSGRQFSNSRSEMNVSTLELGDSALYLCASSLDFMAVTEAFFGQGTRLTVV.

The chain carries TRBV2 and TRBJ2-2; 10 nucleotides align to TRBD2. V gave up 7 bases and J gave up 4 bases; unmatched junction bases: 6. This CDR3 comprises 15 residues. Germline CDR1 reads SNHLY; CDR2 reads FYNNEI. The CDR3 sequence is CASKRASGSTGELFF. Here the CDR3 DNA reads TGTGCCAGCAAGAGGGCTAGCGGGAGCACCGGGGAGCTGTTTTTT.

The chain carries TRBV18 and TRBJ2-7, with 7 bases matching TRBD1. The J segment lost 6 bases and the V segment lost 3 bases, leaving 8 bases of the junction unmatched. The CDR3 covers 14 residues. The germline gives CDR1 KGHSH, CDR2 LQKENI. DNA of the CDR3: TGTGCCAGCTCACCGATTGACAGGGATGGCGAGCAGTACTTC. Protein product: CASSPIDRDGEQYF.

The V call is TRBV28, the J call TRBJ1-1; the D is unclear. Germline V gene data show CDR1 as MDHEN and CDR2 as SYDVKM. V was shortened by 1 base and J by 7 bases, with 7 bases between the two germline ends. The CDR3 has 12 residues. CDR3 DNA sequence: TGTGCCAGCAGTTTATTGGTTAGTGAAGCTTTCTTT. Translated, it gives CASSLLVSEAFF.

CDR3 amino acids: CSTWTATEAFF. In DNA form, the CDR3 reads TGCAGCACCTGGACAGCCACCGAAGCTTTCTTT. The chain couples TRBV29-1 to TRBJ1-1; a possible D gene is TRBD1 (6 bases). The CDR3 covers 11 residues. Looked up from germline, CDR1 is SQVTM and CDR2 is ANQGSEA. V was pared by 8 bases and J by 8 bases, with 15 bases between.

This chain uses TRBV5-1 with TRBJ1-2; a possible D gene is TRBD1 (5 bases). This CDR3 has 16 amino acids. The germline V and J ends were trimmed by 4 bases and 1 base, with 17 bases remaining between them. The germline CDR1 and CDR2 sequences are SGHRS and YFSETQ. The CDR3 region is CASSIEPGPLNYGYTF. The CDR3 nucleotides read TGCGCCAGCAGCATAGAACCGGGACCACTTAACTATGGCTACACCTTC.